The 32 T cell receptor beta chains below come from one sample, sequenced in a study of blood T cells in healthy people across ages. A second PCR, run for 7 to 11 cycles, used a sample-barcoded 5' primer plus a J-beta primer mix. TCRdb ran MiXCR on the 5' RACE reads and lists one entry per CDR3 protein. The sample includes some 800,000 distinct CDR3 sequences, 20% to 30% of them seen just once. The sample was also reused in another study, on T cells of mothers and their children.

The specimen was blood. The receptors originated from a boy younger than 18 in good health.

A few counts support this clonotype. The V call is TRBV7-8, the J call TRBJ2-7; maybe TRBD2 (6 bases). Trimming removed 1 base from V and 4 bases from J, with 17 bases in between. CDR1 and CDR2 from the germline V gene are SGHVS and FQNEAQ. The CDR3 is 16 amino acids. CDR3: CASSLVRTGVRYEQYF. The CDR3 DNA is TGTGCCAGCAGCTTAGTACGAACGGGAGTTAGGTACGAGCAGTACTTC.

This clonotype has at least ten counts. The CDR3 region has the DNA TGTGCCAGCAGCGGGACAGGGAATGAAAAACTGTTTTTT. Encoded protein: CASSGTGNEKLFF. V usage is TRBV6-6 and J usage is TRBJ1-4; 9 bases map to TRBD1. Germline CDR1 MNHNY, CDR2 SVGAGI (reference sequence). Germline trimming cut 6 bases from V and 5 bases from J; bases unmatched to any gene: 1. The CDR3 extends over 13 amino acids.

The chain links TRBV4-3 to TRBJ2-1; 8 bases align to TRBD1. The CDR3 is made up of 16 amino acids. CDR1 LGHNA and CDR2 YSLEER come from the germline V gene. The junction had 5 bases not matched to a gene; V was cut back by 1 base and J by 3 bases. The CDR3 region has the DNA TGCGCCAGCAGCCAAGCATGGACAGGGAACTACAATGAGCAGTTCTTC. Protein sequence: CASSQAWTGNYNEQFF.

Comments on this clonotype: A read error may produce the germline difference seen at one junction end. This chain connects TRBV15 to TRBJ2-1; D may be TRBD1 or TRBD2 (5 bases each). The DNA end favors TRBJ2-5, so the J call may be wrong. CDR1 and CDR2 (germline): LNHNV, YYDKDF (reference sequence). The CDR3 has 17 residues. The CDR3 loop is CATSRDRDPEMGEAQYF. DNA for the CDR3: TGTGCCACCAGCAGAGACAGGGACCCGGAGATGGGAGAGGCCCAGTACTTC.

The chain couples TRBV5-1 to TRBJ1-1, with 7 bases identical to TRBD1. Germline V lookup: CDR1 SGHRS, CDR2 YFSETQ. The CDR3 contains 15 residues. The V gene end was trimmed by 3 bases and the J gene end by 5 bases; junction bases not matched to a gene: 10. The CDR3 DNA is TGCGCCAGCAGCTCCTTTGAGGGGGCTTGGACTGAAGCTTTCTTT. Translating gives CASSSFEGAWTEAFF.

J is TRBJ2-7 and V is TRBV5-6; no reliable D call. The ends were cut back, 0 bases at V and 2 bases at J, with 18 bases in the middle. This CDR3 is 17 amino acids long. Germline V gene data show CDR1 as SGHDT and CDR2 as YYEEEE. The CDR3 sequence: CASSLGSWAEITYEQYF. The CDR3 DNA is TGTGCCAGCAGCTTGGGTTCTTGGGCGGAAATTACCTACGAGCAGTACTTC.

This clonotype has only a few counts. CDR3 loop: CASSQDSSFTDTQYF. The CDR3 nucleotides are TGCGCCAGCAGCCAAGACAGTTCCTTCACAGATACGCAGTATTTT. J is TRBJ2-3 and V is TRBV4-3; D remains unclear. CDR3 length: 15 amino acids. The germline V gene has CDR1 LGHNA and CDR2 YSLEER. V lost 0 bases and J 2 bases, leaving 9 bases between the germline ends.

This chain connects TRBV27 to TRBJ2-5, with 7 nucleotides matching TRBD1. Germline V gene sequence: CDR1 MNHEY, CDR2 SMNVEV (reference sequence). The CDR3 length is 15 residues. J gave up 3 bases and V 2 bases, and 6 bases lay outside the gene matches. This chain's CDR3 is CASSLPGTAEETQYF. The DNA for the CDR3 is TGTGCCAGCAGTTTACCTGGGACAGCTGAAGAGACCCAGTACTTC.

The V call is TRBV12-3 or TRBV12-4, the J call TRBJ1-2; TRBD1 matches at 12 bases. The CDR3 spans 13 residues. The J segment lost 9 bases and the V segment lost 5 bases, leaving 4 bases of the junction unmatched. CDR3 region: CASSGTGGRSYTF. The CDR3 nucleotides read TGTGCCAGCAGTGGGACAGGGGGCAGGAGCTACACCTTC.

CDR3 sequence: CASSPWGRGSSYNEQFF. The CDR3 nucleotides read TGTGCCAGCAGCCCTTGGGGGCGGGGAAGCTCCTACAATGAGCAGTTCTTC. V gene TRBV11-2 combines with J gene TRBJ2-1; D may be TRBD1 or TRBD2 (6 bases each). CDR3 length equals 17 residues. The V gene's germline CDR1 is SGHAT and CDR2 FQNNGV. Trimming removed 5 bases from V and 0 bases from J, with 17 bases in between. The complete variable domain, with remaining parts taken from reference TRBV11-2 and TRBJ2-1, reads EAGVAQSPRYKIIEKRQSVAFWCNPISGHATLYWYQQILGQGPKLLIQFQNNGVVDDSQLPKDRFSAERLKGVDSTLKIQPAKLEDSAVYLCASSPWGRGSSYNEQFFGPGTRLTVL.

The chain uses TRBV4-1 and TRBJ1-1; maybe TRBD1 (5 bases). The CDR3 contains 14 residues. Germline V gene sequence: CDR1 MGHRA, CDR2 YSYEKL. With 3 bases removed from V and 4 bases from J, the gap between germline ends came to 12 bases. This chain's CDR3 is CASSHSGGSTEAFF. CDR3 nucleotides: TGCGCCAGCAGCCACTCCGGGGGGTCCACTGAAGCTTTCTTT.

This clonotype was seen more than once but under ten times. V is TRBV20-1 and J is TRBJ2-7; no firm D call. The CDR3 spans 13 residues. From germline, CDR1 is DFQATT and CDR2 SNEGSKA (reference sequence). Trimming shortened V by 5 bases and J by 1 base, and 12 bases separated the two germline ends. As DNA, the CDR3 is TGCAGTGCTGCCCCCCGGCTGTCCTACGAGCAGTACTTC. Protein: CSAAPRLSYEQYF.

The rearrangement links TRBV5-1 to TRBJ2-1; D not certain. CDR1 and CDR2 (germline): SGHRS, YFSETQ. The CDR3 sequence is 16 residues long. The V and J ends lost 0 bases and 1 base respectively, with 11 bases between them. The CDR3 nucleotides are TGCGCCAGCAGCTTGGAGGTTTGGGCTTCCTACAATGAGCAGTTCTTC. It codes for CASSLEVWASYNEQFF.

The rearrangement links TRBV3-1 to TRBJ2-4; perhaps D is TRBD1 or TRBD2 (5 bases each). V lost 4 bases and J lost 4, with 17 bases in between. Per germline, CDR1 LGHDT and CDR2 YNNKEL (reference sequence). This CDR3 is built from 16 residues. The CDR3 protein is CASSPLGVELKNIQYF. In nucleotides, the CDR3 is TGTGCCAGCAGCCCCCTGGGGGTGGAGTTGAAAAACATTCAGTACTTC.

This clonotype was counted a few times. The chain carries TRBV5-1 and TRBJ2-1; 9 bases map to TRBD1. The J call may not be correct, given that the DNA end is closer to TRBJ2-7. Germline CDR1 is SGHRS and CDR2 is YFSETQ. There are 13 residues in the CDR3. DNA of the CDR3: TGCGCCAGCAGGGAACCGGGACAGGGCGAGCAGTACTTC. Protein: CASREPGQGEQYF.

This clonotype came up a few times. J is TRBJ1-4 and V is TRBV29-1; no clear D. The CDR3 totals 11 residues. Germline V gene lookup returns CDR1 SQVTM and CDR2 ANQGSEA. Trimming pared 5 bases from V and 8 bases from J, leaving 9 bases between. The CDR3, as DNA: TGCAGCGTTTTGTCCGGGGAAAAACTGTTTTTT. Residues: CSVLSGEKLFF.

The CDR3 is CAVRRSGANVLTF. CDR3 DNA: TGTGCCGTAAGGCGTTCTGGGGCCAACGTCCTGACTTTC. The V and J genes are TRBV19 and TRBJ2-6; the D is unclear. The CDR3 runs to 13 residues. Trimming stripped 11 bases from V and 1 base from J, with 9 bases between. Germline V gene data show CDR1 as LNHDA and CDR2 as SQIVND (reference sequence).

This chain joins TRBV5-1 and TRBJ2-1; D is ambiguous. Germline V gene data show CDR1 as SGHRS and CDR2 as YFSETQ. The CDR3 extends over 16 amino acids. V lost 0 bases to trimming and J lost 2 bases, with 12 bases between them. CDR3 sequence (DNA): TGCGCCAGCAGCTTGGCCCAGTGGGTGCCCTACAATGAGCAGTTCTTC. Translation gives CASSLAQWVPYNEQFF.

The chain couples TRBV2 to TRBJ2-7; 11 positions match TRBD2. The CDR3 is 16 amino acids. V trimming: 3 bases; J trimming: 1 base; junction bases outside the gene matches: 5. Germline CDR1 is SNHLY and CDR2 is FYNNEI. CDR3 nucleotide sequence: TGTGCCAGCAGTGACCCCGGGACTAGCGGATCCTACGAGCAGTACTTC. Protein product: CASSDPGTSGSYEQYF.

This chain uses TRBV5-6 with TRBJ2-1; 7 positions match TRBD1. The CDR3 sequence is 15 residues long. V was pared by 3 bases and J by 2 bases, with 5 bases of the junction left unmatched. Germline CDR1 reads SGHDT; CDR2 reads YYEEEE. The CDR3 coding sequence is TGTGCCAGCAGCTGGGGACAGTCCACCTACAATGAGCAGTTCTTC. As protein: CASSWGQSTYNEQFF.

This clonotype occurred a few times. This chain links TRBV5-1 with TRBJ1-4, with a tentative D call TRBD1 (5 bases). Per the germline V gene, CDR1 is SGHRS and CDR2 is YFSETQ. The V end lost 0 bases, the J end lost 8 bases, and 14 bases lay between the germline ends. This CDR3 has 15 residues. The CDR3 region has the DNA TGCGCCAGCAGCTTGGCCCAGGGAGGGCGAGAAAAACTGTTTTTT. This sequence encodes CASSLAQGGREKLFF.

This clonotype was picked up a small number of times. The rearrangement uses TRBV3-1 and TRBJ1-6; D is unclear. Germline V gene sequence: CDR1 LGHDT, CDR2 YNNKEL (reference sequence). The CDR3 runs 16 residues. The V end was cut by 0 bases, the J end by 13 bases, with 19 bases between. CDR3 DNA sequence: TGTGCCAGCAGCCAAGACTACGGGCAGGATAGGAAGCCCCTCCACTTT. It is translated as CASSQDYGQDRKPLHF.

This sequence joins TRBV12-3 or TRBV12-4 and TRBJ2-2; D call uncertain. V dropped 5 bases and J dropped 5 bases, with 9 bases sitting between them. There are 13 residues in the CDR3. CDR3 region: CASSPRWTGELFF. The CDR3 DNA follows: TGTGCCAGCAGTCCGCGATGGACCGGGGAGCTGTTTTTT.

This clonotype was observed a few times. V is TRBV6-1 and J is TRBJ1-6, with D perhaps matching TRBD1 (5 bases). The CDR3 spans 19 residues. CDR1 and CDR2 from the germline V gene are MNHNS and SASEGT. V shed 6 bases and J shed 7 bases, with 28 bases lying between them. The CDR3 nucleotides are TGTGCCAGCAGGAAAGGGGCGTCGCAACAAGGAGTCCCGAATTCACCCCTCCACTTT. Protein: CASRKGASQQGVPNSPLHF.

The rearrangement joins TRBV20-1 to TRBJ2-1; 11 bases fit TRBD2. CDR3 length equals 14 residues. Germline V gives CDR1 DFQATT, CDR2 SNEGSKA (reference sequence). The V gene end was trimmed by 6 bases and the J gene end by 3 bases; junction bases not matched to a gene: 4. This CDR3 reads CSALAGGGYNEQFF. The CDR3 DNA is TGCAGTGCCCTAGCGGGGGGTGGCTACAATGAGCAGTTCTTC.

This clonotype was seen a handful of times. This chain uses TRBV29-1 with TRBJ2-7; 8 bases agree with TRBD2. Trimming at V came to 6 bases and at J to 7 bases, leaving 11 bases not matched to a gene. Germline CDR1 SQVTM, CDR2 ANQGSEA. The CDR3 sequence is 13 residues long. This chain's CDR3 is CSVQREPRREQYF. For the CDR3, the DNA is TGCAGCGTACAGCGGGAGCCCCGGCGGGAGCAGTACTTC.

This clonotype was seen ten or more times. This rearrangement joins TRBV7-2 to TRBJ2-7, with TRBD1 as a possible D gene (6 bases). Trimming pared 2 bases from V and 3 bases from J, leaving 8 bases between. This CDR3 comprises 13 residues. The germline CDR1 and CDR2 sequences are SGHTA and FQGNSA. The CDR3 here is CASSLNRDYEQYF. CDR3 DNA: TGTGCCAGCAGCTTAAACAGGGACTACGAGCAGTACTTC.

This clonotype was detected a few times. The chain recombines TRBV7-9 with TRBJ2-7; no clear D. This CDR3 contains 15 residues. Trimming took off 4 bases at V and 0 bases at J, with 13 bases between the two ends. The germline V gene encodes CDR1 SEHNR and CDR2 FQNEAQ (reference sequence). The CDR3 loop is CASSWVTGSSYEQYF. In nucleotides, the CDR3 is TGTGCCAGCAGCTGGGTGACGGGTAGCTCCTACGAGCAGTACTTC.

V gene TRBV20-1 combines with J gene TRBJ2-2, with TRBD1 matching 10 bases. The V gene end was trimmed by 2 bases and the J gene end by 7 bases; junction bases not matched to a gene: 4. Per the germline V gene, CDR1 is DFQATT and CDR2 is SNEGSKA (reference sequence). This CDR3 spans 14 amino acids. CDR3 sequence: CSARQGQGYGELFF. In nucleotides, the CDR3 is TGCAGTGCTAGACAGGGACAGGGGTACGGGGAGCTGTTTTTT.

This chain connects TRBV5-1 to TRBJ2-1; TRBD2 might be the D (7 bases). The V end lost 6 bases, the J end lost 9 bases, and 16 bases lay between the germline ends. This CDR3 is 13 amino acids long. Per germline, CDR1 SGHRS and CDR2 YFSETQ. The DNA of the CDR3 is TGCGCCAGCACCGGCGGGGGAGGGGGTGAGCAGTTCTTC. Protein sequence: CASTGGGGGEQFF.

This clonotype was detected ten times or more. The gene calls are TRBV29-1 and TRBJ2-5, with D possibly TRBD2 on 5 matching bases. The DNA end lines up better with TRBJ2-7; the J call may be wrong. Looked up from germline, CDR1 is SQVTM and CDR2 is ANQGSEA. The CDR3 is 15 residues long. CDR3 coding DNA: TGCAGCGTTGAAGATCCGAGAGGAGAGGGCTACGAGCAGTACTTC. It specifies CSVEDPRGEGYEQYF.

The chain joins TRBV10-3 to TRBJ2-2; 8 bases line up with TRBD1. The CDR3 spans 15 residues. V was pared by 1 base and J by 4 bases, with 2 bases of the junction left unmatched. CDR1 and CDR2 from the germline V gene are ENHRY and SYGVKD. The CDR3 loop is CAISEWTGPTGELFF. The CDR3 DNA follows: TGTGCCATCAGTGAGTGGACAGGGCCCACCGGGGAGCTGTTTTTT.